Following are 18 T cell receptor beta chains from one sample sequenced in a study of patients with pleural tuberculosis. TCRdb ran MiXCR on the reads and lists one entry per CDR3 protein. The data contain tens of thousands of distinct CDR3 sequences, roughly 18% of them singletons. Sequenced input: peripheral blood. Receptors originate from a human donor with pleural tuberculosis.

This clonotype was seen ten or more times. CDR3 loop: CATAFGSSGTTDTQYF. CDR3 in DNA: TGTGCCACCGCGTTTGGGTCTAGCGGGACCACAGATACGCAGTATTTT. The V and J genes are TRBV24-1 and TRBJ2-3; 9 bases map to TRBD2. V lost 9 bases, J lost 2 bases, and 11 bases stayed unmatched. From germline, CDR1 is KGHDR and CDR2 SFDVKD. This CDR3 comprises 16 residues.

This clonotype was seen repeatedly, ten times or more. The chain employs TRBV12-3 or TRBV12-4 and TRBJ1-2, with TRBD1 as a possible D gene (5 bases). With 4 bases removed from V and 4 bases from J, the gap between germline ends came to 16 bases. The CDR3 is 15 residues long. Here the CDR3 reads CASSSGAGRGYGYTF. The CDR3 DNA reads TGTGCCAGCAGTTCGGGCGCGGGACGAGGCTATGGCTACACCTTC.

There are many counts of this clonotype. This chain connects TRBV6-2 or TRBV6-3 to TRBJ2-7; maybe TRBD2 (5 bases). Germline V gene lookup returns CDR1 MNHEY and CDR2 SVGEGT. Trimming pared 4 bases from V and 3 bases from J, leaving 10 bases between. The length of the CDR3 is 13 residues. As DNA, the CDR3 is TGTGCCAGCAGTTCTCGGAGGTACTACGAGCAGTACTTC. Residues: CASSSRRYYEQYF.

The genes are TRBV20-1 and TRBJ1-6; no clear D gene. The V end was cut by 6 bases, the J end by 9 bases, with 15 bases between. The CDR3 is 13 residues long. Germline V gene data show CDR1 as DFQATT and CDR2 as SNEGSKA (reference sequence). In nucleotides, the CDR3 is TGCAGTGCCCGGGAGCGTCAGATTTCACCCCTCCACTTT. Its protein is CSARERQISPLHF.

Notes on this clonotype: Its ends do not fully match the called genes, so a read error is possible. Written as DNA, the CDR3 is TGTGCCAGCAGCCAGACAGTGACGGCCACTGAAGCTTTCTTC. Its translation is CASSQTVTATEAFF. This chain joins TRBV4-2 and TRBJ1-1; a weak D match, TRBD1 (5 bases). The germline V gene encodes CDR1 LGHNA and CDR2 YNFKEQ. The CDR3 is 14 amino acids.

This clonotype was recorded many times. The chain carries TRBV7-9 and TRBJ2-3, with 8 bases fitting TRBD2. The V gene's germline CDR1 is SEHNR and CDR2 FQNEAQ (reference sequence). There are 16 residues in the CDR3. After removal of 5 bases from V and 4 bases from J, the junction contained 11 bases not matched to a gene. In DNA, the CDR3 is TGTGCCAGCAGCCCAACAAGGGGACTAGACCCAGATACGCAGTATTTT. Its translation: CASSPTRGLDPDTQYF.

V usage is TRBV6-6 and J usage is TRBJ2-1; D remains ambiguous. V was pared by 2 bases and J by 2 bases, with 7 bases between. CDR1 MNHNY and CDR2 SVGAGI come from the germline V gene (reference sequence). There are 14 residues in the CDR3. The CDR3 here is CASSYGQTYNEQFF. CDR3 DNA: TGTGCCAGCAGTTACGGGCAGACCTACAATGAGCAGTTCTTC.

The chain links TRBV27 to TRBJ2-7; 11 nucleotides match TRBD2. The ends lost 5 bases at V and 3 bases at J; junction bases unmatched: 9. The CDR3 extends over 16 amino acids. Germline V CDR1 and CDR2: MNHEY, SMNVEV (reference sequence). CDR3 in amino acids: CASSAWTSGLYYEQYF. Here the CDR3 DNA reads TGTGCCAGCAGTGCGTGGACTAGCGGGCTCTACTACGAGCAGTACTTC.

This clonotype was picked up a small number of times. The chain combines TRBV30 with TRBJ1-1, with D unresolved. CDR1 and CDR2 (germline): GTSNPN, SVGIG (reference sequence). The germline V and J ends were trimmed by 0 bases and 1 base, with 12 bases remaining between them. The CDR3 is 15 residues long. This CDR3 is CAWSVGGPANTEAFF. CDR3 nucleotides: TGTGCCTGGAGTGTCGGCGGGCCTGCGAACACTGAAGCTTTCTTT.

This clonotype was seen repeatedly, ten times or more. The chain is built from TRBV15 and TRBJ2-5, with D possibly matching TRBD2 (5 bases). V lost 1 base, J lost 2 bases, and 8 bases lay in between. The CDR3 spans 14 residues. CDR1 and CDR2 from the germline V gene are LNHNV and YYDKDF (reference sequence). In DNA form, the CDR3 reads TGTGCCACCAGCAGAGTGGGCGGGCAAGAGACCCAGTACTTC. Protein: CATSRVGGQETQYF.

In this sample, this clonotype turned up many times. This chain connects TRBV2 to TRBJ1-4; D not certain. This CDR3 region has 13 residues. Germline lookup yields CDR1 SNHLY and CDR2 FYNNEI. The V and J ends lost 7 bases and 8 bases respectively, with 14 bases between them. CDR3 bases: TGTGCCAGCAAGAGGAGCATCGCGGAAAAACTGTTTTTT. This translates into CASKRSIAEKLFF. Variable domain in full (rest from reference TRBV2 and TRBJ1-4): EPEVTQTPSHQVTQMGQEVILRCVPISNHLYFYWYRQILGQKVEFLVSFYNNEISEKSEIFDDQFSVERPDGSNFTLKIRSTKLEDSAMYFCASKRSIAEKLFFGSGTQLSVL.

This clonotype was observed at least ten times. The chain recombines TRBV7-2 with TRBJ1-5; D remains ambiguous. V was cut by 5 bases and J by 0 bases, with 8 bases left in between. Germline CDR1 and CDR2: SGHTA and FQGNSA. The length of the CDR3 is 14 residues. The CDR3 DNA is TGTGCCAGCAGCCTAGGAAATAGCAATCAGCCCCAGCATTTT. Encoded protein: CASSLGNSNQPQHF.

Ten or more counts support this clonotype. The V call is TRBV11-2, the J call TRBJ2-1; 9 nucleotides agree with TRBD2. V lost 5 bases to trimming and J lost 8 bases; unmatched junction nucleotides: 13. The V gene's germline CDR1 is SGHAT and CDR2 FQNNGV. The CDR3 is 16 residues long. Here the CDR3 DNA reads TGTGCCAGCAGCCCTTCACTTGAGACTAGCGGTGATGAGCAGTTCTTC. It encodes CASSPSLETSGDEQFF.

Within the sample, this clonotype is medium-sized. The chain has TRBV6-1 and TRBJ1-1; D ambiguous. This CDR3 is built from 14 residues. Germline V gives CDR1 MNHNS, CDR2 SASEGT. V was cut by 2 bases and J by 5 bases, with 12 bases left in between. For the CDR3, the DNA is TGTGCCAGCAGTGAAAGGCAAGGACGGACTGAAGCTTTCTTT. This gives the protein CASSERQGRTEAFF.

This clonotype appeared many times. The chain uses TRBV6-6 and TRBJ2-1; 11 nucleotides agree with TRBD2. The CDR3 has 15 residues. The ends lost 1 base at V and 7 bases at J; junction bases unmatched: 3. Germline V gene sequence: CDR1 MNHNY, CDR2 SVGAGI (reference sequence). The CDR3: CASSYFASGRNEQFF. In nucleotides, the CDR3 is TGTGCCAGCAGTTACTTCGCTAGCGGGAGGAATGAGCAGTTCTTC.

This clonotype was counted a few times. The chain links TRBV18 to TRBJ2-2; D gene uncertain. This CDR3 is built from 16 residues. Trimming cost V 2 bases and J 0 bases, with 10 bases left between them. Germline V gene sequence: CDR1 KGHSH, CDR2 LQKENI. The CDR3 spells CASSPWQNANTGELFF. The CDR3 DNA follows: TGTGCCAGCTCACCATGGCAGAATGCGAACACCGGGGAGCTGTTTTTT.

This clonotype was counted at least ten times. CDR3 protein: CASSLVPGKHGYTF. The CDR3 DNA follows: TGCGCCAGCAGCTTGGTTCCAGGGAAACATGGCTACACCTTC. The chain couples TRBV5-1 to TRBJ1-2, with TRBD1 as a possible D gene (5 bases). The V and J ends lost 0 bases and 6 bases respectively, with 12 bases between them. This CDR3 is built from 14 residues. CDR1 is SGHRS and CDR2 is YFSETQ in the germline V gene. The full variable domain, rest sourced from reference TRBV5-1 and TRBJ1-2, is KAGVTQTPRYLIKTRGQQVTLSCSPISGHRSVSWYQQTPGQGLQFLFEYFSETQRNKGNFPGRFSGRQFSNSRSEMNVSTLELGDSALYLCASSLVPGKHGYTFGSGTRLTVV.

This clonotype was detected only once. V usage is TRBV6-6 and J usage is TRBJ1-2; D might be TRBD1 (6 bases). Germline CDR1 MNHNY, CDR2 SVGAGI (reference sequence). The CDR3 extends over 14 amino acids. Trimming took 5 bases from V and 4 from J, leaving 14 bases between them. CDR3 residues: CASSRQVSPYGYTF. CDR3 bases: TGTGCCAGCAGTCGACAGGTTTCTCCCTATGGCTACACCTTC.